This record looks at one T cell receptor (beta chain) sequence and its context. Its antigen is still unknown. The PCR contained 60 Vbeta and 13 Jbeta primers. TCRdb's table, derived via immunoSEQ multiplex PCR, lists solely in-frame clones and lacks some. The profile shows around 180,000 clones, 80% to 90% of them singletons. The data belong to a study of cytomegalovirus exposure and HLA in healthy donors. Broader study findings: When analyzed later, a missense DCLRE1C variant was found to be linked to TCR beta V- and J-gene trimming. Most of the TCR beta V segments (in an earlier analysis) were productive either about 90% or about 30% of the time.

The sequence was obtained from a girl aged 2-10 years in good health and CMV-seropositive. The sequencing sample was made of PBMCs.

The CDR3 loop is CASSSRGLYGYTF. CDR3 coding DNA: TGTGCCAGCTCCTCCAGAGGTCTCTATGGCTACACCTTC. This rearrangement joins TRBV7-9 to TRBJ1-2, with D uncertain. V was cut by 8 bases and J by 4 bases, with 14 bases left in between. CDR1 and CDR2 (germline): SEHNR, FQNEAQ (reference sequence). The CDR3 has 13 residues.